Sequencing of this TCR beta chain was carried out in a study of T cells after posttransplantation cyclophosphamide. Using immunoSEQ multiplex PCR, the repertoire was profiled, and TCRdb retains in-frame clones only, with some absent. The data show 34,000 or so clones, none appearing only once, with 6.5% to 7% held by the ten largest. The CDR3 totals 16 residues. The germline CDR1 and CDR2 sequences are SGDLS and YYNGEE. The junction had 12 bases not matched to a gene; V was cut back by 3 bases and J by 8 bases. This clone was seen at least ten times. The antigen is unknown. Broader study findings: Recipient CMV seropositivity and CMV reactivation strongly tracked TRB clonality. Donor-recipient repertoire similarity was low at 1-2 months, rising over year one.

This clonotype was obtained from a woman aged 50 to 60 in good health and a related stem cell transplant donor. The specimen was PBMCs. The rearrangement joins TRBV9 to TRBJ2-1; TRBD2 aligns across 9 bases. The CDR3: CASSAYSGRGGYEQFF. CDR3 bases: TGTGCCAGCAGCGCCTATAGCGGGAGAGGCGGCTATGAGCAGTTCTTC.